This T cell receptor (beta chain) was retrieved from a study of response to subunit inactivated influenza vaccine. There are 16 residues in the CDR3. Deletions cut 2 bases from V and 6 bases from J, with 20 bases between. The V gene's germline CDR1 is ENHRY and CDR2 SYGVKD. TCRdb redid the calling of the RT-PCR reads with MiXCR, one entry per CDR3 protein. The sample lists hundreds of thousands of distinct CDR3 sequences; around 14% were seen once. This TCR was recovered from a man aged 50-60 years who received an inactivated influenza vaccine. The sample was PBMCs from blood, taken 11 to 12 days after vaccination. The V gene is TRBV10-3, the J gene TRBJ2-7; either TRBD1 or TRBD2 may fit D (5 bases each). The CDR3 nucleotides are TGTGCCATCAGTGAGGGAACCCCCATAACTGGGGGCGAGCAGTACTTC. It encodes CAISEGTPITGGEQYF.